The subject of this entry is one T cell receptor beta chain. Sequencing was performed with immunoSEQ multiplex PCR; in TCRdb, only in-frame clones are kept and a portion is missing. The sample holds fewer than 600,000 clones, around 76% seen once. These data come from a study of shared clonotypes between healthy human individuals. Material: PBMCs. This TCR came from a woman aged 40 to 50 in good health. Some clones in this sample may be carry-over from other donors' samples.

DNA for the CDR3: TGTGCCAGCAGTGATGGGGGACAGGGGGCTTACTATGGCTACACCTTC. Residues: CASSDGGQGAYYGYTF. This chain links TRBV28 with TRBJ1-2; TRBD1 aligns across 12 bases. Germline V gives CDR1 MDHEN, CDR2 SYDVKM. The CDR3 totals 16 residues. The junction had 7 bases not matched to a gene; V was cut back by 5 bases and J by 3 bases.